One and the same sample provided the 19 T cell receptor beta chains below, sequenced in a study of T cell clones after liver transplantation. The repertoire was sequenced with immunoSEQ multiplex PCR; TCRdb's copy has only in-frame clones and lacks some. This sample carries about 11,000 clones, 60% to 85% of them seen once, and the ten largest clones take about 22%. Sequences were derived from CD4+ T cells from blood, sampled about 31 months after liver transplant. These receptors came from a human patient who received a liver transplant. Among the T cells, some may be from the graft donor.

The chain joins TRBV9 to TRBJ2-5, with TRBD1 identical over 9 bases. Germline trimming cut 3 bases from V and 5 bases from J; bases unmatched to any gene: 8. Germline CDR1 and CDR2: SGDLS and YYNGEE. This CDR3 region has 15 residues. The CDR3 sequence is CASSARDRVGETQYF. The CDR3 region has the DNA TGTGCCAGCAGCGCCCGGGACAGGGTAGGGGAGACCCAGTACTTC.

The chain joins TRBV7-9 to TRBJ1-4; D unclear. Trimming took 3 bases from V and 3 from J, leaving 8 bases between them. Germline V lookup: CDR1 SEHNR, CDR2 FQNEAQ (reference sequence). The CDR3 extends over 14 amino acids. The CDR3 DNA follows: TGTGCCAGCAGCTTCACATCATCTAATGAAAAACTGTTTTTT. Amino acid sequence: CASSFTSSNEKLFF.

Here the CDR3 DNA reads TGTGCCAGCAGCCCCAGACTAAGCTACGAGCAGTACGTC. It translates to CASSPRLSYEQYV. The chain has TRBV11-3 and TRBJ2-7, with D maybe TRBD2 (5 bases). Trimming took off 5 bases at V and 3 bases at J, with 11 bases between the two ends. The CDR3 is made up of 13 amino acids. CDR1 is SGHNT, CDR2 YENEEA, per germline.

This chain joins TRBV10-1 and TRBJ2-3; D possibly uses TRBD1 or TRBD2 (6 bases each). The CDR3 consists of 17 residues. Germline V gene sequence: CDR1 WNHNN, CDR2 SYGVQD (reference sequence). V was pared by 1 base and J by 2 bases, with 16 bases between. CDR3 in DNA: TGCGCCAGCAGTGAGTTGGGACACGGACTATTCACAGATACGCAGTATTTT. Amino acids: CASSELGHGLFTDTQYF.

This clone was seen a handful of times. This sequence joins TRBV6-5 and TRBJ1-2, with a weak D call TRBD1 (6 bases). Germline V lookup: CDR1 MNHEY, CDR2 SVGAGI. The CDR3 totals 15 residues. V was trimmed by 5 bases and J by 1 base, leaving 14 bases between them. CDR3 nucleotides: TGTGCCAGCAGTCTTCGGACAGCGAGTAACTATGGCTACACCTTC. It codes for CASSLRTASNYGYTF.

This clone turned up a few times. The chain uses TRBV23-1 and TRBJ1-1; D is unclear. TRBV23-1 is an open reading frame whose function is uncertain. The length of the CDR3 is 14 residues. V lost 4 bases and J lost 4, with 13 bases in between. Here the CDR3 reads CASSLRASGTEAFF. CDR3 DNA: TGCGCCAGCAGTCTCAGAGCCTCTGGCACTGAAGCTTTCTTT.

This clone was seen only once. The V call is TRBV11-2, the J call TRBJ2-1; the D gene is possibly TRBD2 (6 bases). The CDR3 consists of 13 residues. The germline V and J ends were trimmed by 1 base and 8 bases, with 9 bases remaining between them. Looked up from germline, CDR1 is SGHAT and CDR2 is FQNNGV. This CDR3 is CASSLGWEDEQFF. CDR3 nucleotides: TGTGCCAGCAGCTTAGGCTGGGAGGATGAGCAGTTCTTC.

The V gene is TRBV9, the J gene TRBJ2-5; D is ambiguous. The V and J ends lost 6 bases and 5 bases respectively, with 20 bases between them. The CDR3 covers 15 residues. Germline V lookup: CDR1 SGDLS, CDR2 YYNGEE. The chain's CDR3 is CASTARRLPEETQYF. In DNA, the CDR3 is TGTGCCAGCACCGCGCGGAGACTCCCAGAGGAGACCCAGTACTTC.

This chain links TRBV19 with TRBJ1-1; TRBD1 matches at 9 bases. From germline, CDR1 is LNHDA and CDR2 SQIVND (reference sequence). CDR3 size: 13 residues. V trimming: 8 bases; J trimming: 3 bases; junction bases outside the gene matches: 4. In nucleotides, the CDR3 is TGTGCCAGTCAACAGGGGGCTTACACTGAAGCTTTCTTT. Its translation: CASQQGAYTEAFF. Full variable domain (rest looked up from reference TRBV19 and TRBJ1-1): DGGITQSPKYLFRKEGQNVTLSCEQNLNHDAMYWYRQDPGQGLRLIYYSQIVNDFQKGDIAEGYSVSREKKESFPLTVTSAQKNPTAFYLCASQQGAYTEAFFGQGTRLTVV.

The J gene is TRBJ2-3, the V gene TRBV29-1; 11 bases map to TRBD2. Germline CDR1 reads SQVTM; CDR2 reads ANQGSEA. This CDR3 has 12 residues. V was clipped by 6 bases and J by 5 bases; unmatched bases: 1. The CDR3 nucleotides read TGCAGCGTGGGGACTAGCGGAGATACGCAGTATTTT. It translates to CSVGTSGDTQYF.

This clone was detected a few times. The chain recombines TRBV27 with TRBJ2-2; TRBD2 agrees at 9 bases. The CDR3 has 15 amino acids. Per germline, CDR1 MNHEY and CDR2 SMNVEV (reference sequence). Trimming removed 8 bases from V and 5 bases from J; junction bases left unmatched: 9. The CDR3, as DNA: TGTGCCAGCCGAGCGGGAGGAATTACGACCGGGGAGCTGTTTTTT. Its protein is CASRAGGITTGELFF.

V gene TRBV27 combines with J gene TRBJ1-5; D remains ambiguous. The CDR3 loop spans 14 amino acids. Trimming left V 6 bases short and J 0 bases short, with 9 bases between. The V gene's germline CDR1 is MNHEY and CDR2 SMNVEV (reference sequence). CDR3 nucleotides: TGTGCCAGCAGGGAAGGGAATAGCAATCAGCCCCAGCATTTT. It translates to CASREGNSNQPQHF.

The chain has TRBV27 and TRBJ1-1; 10 bases match TRBD1. The germline V gene has CDR1 MNHEY and CDR2 SMNVEV (reference sequence). This CDR3 is 13 amino acids long. Trimming cost V 4 bases and J 5 bases; bases outside gene matches: 1. The CDR3 reads CASSWGQGTEAFF. CDR3 nucleotides: TGTGCCAGCAGTTGGGGACAGGGGACTGAAGCTTTCTTT.

The CDR3 loop is CASSSVGGKTGELFF. DNA of the CDR3: TGTGCCAGCAGTTCCGTCGGGGGGAAGACCGGGGAGCTGTTTTTT. V gene TRBV25-1 combines with J gene TRBJ2-2; the match to TRBD2 covers 7 bases. The CDR3 is 15 residues long. V lost 5 bases and J lost 5; bases outside the gene matches: 8. CDR1 is MGHDK and CDR2 is SYGVNS in the germline V gene.

The V and J genes are TRBV7-9 and TRBJ2-5; the D gene is possibly TRBD1 (6 bases). V lost 3 bases to trimming and J lost 2 bases, with 10 bases between them. Looked up from germline, CDR1 is SEHNR and CDR2 is FQNEAQ (reference sequence). The CDR3 runs 14 residues. This chain's CDR3 is CASSFAGVQETQYF. The CDR3, as DNA: TGTGCCAGCAGCTTCGCAGGGGTACAAGAGACCCAGTACTTC.

The CDR3 here is CASSDSGASWCTF. DNA for the CDR3: TGTGCCAGCAGTGATTCCGGGGCCTCCTGGTGCACCTTC. The chain is built from TRBV6-1 and TRBJ1-2, with D possibly being TRBD1 (5 bases). Trimming pared 3 bases from V and 13 bases from J, leaving 18 bases between. Germline V gives CDR1 MNHNS, CDR2 SASEGT. CDR3 size: 13 residues.

This sequence joins TRBV5-6 and TRBJ1-1; the D is unclear. V lost 4 bases, J lost 3 bases, and 13 bases lay in between. Germline assignment: CDR1 SGHDT and CDR2 YYEEEE. This CDR3 has 14 residues. The CDR3 DNA reads TGTGCCAGCAGCAGTACGAGGAAGGACACTGAAGCTTTCTTT. Amino acids: CASSSTRKDTEAFF. The complete variable domain, with remaining parts taken from reference TRBV5-6 and TRBJ1-1, reads DAGVTQSPTHLIKTRGQQVTLRCSPKSGHDTVSWYQQALGQGPQFIFQYYEEEERQRGNFPDRFSGHQFPNYSSELNVNALLLGDSALYLCASSSTRKDTEAFFGQGTRLTVV.

This clone rates as medium-sized. The rearrangement uses TRBV10-3 and TRBJ2-5; 7 bases match TRBD1. The CDR3 is made up of 16 amino acids. J was trimmed by 3 bases and V by 0 bases; bases with no gene match: 7. The germline V gene encodes CDR1 ENHRY and CDR2 SYGVKD. The CDR3 nucleotides are TGTGCCATCAGTGAGTCATGGACAGGAGAAGAAGAGACCCAGTACTTC. Protein: CAISESWTGEEETQYF.

The chain links TRBV27 to TRBJ2-2, with 7 bases fitting TRBD2. The CDR3 is 20 residues long. The V gene's germline CDR1 is MNHEY and CDR2 SMNVEV (reference sequence). Unmatched junction bases numbered 18, after V lost 2 bases and J lost 3 bases. As DNA, the CDR3 is TGTGCCAGCAGTTTAATCGGTCCTTGGAGGGAGGGAGCGGACACCGGGGAGCTGTTTTTT. It encodes CASSLIGPWREGADTGELFF.